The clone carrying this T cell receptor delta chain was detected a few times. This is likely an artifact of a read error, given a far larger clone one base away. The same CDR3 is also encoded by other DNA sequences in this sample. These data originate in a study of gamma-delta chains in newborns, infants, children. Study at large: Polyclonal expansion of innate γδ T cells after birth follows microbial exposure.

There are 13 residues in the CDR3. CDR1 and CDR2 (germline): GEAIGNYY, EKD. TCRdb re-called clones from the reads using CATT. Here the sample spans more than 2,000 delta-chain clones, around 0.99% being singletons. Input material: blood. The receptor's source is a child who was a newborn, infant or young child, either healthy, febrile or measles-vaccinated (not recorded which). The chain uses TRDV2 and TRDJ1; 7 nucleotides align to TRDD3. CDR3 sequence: CACDTWGTDKLIF. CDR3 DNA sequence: TGTGCCTGTGACACCTGGGGGACCGATAAGCTCATCTTT.